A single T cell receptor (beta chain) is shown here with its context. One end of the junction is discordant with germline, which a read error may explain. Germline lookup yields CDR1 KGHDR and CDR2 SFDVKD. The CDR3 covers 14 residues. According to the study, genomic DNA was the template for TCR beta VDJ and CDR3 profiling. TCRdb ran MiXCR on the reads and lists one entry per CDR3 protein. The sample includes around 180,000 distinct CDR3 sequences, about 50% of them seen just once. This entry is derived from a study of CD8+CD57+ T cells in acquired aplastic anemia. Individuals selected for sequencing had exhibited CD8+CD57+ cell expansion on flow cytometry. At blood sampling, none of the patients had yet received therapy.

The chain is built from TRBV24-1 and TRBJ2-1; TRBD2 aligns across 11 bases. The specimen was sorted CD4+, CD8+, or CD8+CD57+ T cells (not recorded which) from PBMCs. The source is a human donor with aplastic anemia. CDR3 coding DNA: TGTGCCTCCAGTGGTAGCGGGGGGGGCAATGAGCAGTTCTTC. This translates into CASSGSGGGNEQFF.